This T cell receptor (beta chain) stems from a study of sequential checkpoint blockade in melanoma. On the study more broadly: Maintenance nivolumab came after either treatment sequence.

Sample treatment: randomized to nivolumab then ipilimumab (arm A) or the reverse (arm B). Patients had received no earlier DNA-damaging chemotherapy. From thawed PBMCs, live CD3+CD8+ cells negative for CD19 and CD56 were sorted. The data were produced by immunoSEQ multiplex PCR, yet TCRdb's version contains in-frame clones alone and is incomplete. Of approximately 21,000 clones in the sample, roughly four fifths were seen once. CDR1 is LNHNV, CDR2 YYDKDF, per germline (reference sequence). The germline V and J ends were trimmed by 1 base and 5 bases, with 15 bases remaining between them. The CDR3 contains 16 residues.

The rearrangement uses TRBV15 and TRBJ1-5; D remains ambiguous. Here the sequenced sample was CD8+ T cells sorted from blood (inferred from file names), taken from a patient given nivolumab and ipilimumab in sequence. This clonotype was obtained from a human donor with melanoma. CDR3 nucleotides: TGTGCCACCAGCAGAGTAGGCGGGGTTTCCTATCAGCCCCAGCATTTT. Residues: CATSRVGGVSYQPQHF.